This T cell receptor (beta chain) appears in the sequencing data of a study of OX40 agonist ivuxolimab in advanced cancers. Overall study context: Prior therapy, whether anti-PD-1, anti-PD-L1 or anti-CTLA-4, was allowed, and 35% to 40% had some.

Regarding the study as a whole: The work left the antigen specificity of expanded peripheral T cells undetermined. On average, a greater number of expanded clones characterised CD8+ T cells relative to CD4+.

CDR1 and CDR2 from the germline V gene are SQVTM and ANQGSEA. The CDR3 is 17 residues long. V was shortened by 3 bases and J by 1 base, with 16 bases between the two germline ends. In regard to this clone: Its antigen is not identified.

A history of autoimmune disease or systemic immunosuppression excluded patients. Assay: immunoSEQ multiplex PCR; the TCRdb copy retains only in-frame clones and omits some. The sample lists some 19,000 clones; around 79% were seen once. The V call is TRBV29-1, the J call TRBJ2-6; D possibly corresponds to TRBD1 (5 bases). Sample: CD4+ or CD8+ T cells sorted from blood, taken in a trial of the OX40 agonist ivuxolimab. This clonotype was sampled from an adult with an advanced solid tumor such as melanoma, head and neck, liver or kidney cancer. The DNA for the CDR3 is TGCAGCGTTGAGTCGGCCAGGGAAGGGTCTGGGGCCAACGTCCTGACTTTC. Protein sequence: CSVESAREGSGANVLTF.